This T cell receptor beta chain was identified in a study of low-dose radiotherapy and immunotherapy resistance in tumors. Turning to the study itself: Fractions of 0.5 Gy went to Cohort 1 every 2 weeks, totaling 6.5 Gy.

This clonotype appeared many times. Alpha and beta chains were covered, as first-strand cDNA relied on TRAV- and TRBV-specific primers. The PCR that amplified TCRs ran for approximately 18 cycles, relying on a constant-region primer and a V-primer adapter. Each CDR3 protein is one row after TCRdb ran MiXCR on the reads. The sample includes 65,000 to 100,000 distinct CDR3 sequences, 15% to 20% of them seen just once. Time point specified: before trial treatment. Donors received nivolumab, ipilimumab, aspirin, low-dose cyclophosphamide and low-dose radiotherapy. The germline V gene encodes CDR1 LGHDT and CDR2 YNNKEL (reference sequence). V dropped 3 bases and J dropped 2; count of bases not matched to a gene: 4. The CDR3 spans 14 residues.

The gene calls are TRBV3-1 and TRBJ2-7; 7 bases map to TRBD2. This clonotype originated in a male donor with prostate cancer. This material consisted of PBMCs, taken before treatment. CDR3: CASSHGGGPYEQYF. Here the CDR3 DNA reads TGTGCCAGCAGCCATGGCGGGGGACCCTACGAGCAGTACTTC.